These 18 T cell receptor beta chains share one sample of origin, sequenced in a study of blood T cell repertoires in COVID-19. Libraries were prepared by immunoSEQ multiplex PCR; TCRdb keeps only in-frame clonotypes and omits some of them. This sample has over 200,000 clones, with 91% found just once. Sequencing input: peripheral blood. Receptors were obtained from a person aged 18 to 30 with COVID-19, enrolled during active disease.

This chain uses TRBV24-1 with TRBJ2-1; D is ambiguous. The CDR3 has 13 amino acids. V gave up 0 bases and J gave up 10 bases, with 9 bases separating them. CDR1 KGHDR and CDR2 SFDVKD come from the germline V gene. The DNA of the CDR3 is TGTGCCACCAGTGATTTGGATAGAGTGGAGCAGTTCTTC. Translated, it gives CATSDLDRVEQFF.

This chain joins TRBV7-8 and TRBJ1-5, with D unresolved. Germline CDR1 SGHVS, CDR2 FQNEAQ. The CDR3 contains 14 residues. V lost 4 bases to trimming and J lost 4 bases, with 11 bases between them. The CDR3 loop reads CASSSWRGNQPQHF. CDR3 sequence (DNA): TGTGCCAGCAGCTCGTGGCGGGGTAATCAGCCCCAGCATTTT. The full variable domain, with the rest looked up from reference TRBV7-8 and TRBJ1-5, is GAGVSQSPRYKVAKRGQDVALRCDPISGHVSLFWYQQALGQGPEFLTYFQNEAQLDKSGLPSDRFFAERPEGSVSTLKIQRTQQEDSAVYLCASSSWRGNQPQHFGDGTRLSIL.

J is TRBJ2-3 and V is TRBV12-3 or TRBV12-4; D is ambiguous. The ends were cut back, 7 bases at V and 6 bases at J, with 8 bases in the middle. The CDR3 sequence is 11 residues long. In DNA form, the CDR3 reads TGTGCCAGCACCTCTTATGATACGCAGTATTTT. Amino acids: CASTSYDTQYF.

The chain links TRBV3-1 (or the pseudogene TRBV3-2) to TRBJ2-5; D is possibly TRBD2 (6 bases). Germline-derived CDR1 and CDR2 are LGHDT and YNNKEL (reference sequence). The CDR3 is made up of 15 amino acids. Trimming stripped 3 bases from V and 6 bases from J, with 17 bases between. CDR3 residues: CASSHLAGMRKTQYF. CDR3 sequence (DNA): TGTGCCAGCAGCCACCTTGCGGGAATGCGAAAGACCCAGTACTTC.

The chain uses TRBV19 and TRBJ2-3, with a tentative D call TRBD2 (6 bases). Germline V CDR1 and CDR2: LNHDA, SQIVND (reference sequence). The germline V and J ends were trimmed by 6 bases and 8 bases, with 15 bases remaining between them. This CDR3 comprises 13 residues. The CDR3 is CASSPLRRGTQYF. The DNA of the CDR3 is TGTGCCAGTAGCCCACTCCGGAGGGGTACGCAGTATTTT.

The chain has TRBV11-1 and TRBJ2-2; D might be TRBD1 (6 bases). V dropped 2 bases and J dropped 5 bases, with 15 bases sitting between them. CDR1 is SGHAT, CDR2 FQDESV, per germline (reference sequence). CDR3 length: 16 residues. CDR3 sequence (DNA): TGTGCCAGCAGCTTAATCACAGGGACGGCTACCGGGGAGCTGTTTTTT. This translates into CASSLITGTATGELFF. Full variable domain (missing parts from reference TRBV11-1 and TRBJ2-2): EAEVAQSPRYKITEKSQAVAFWCDPISGHATLYWYRQILGQGPELLVQFQDESVVDDSQLPKDRFSAERLKGVDSTLKIQPAELGDSAMYLCASSLITGTATGELFFGEGSRLTVL.

The chain has TRBV5-5 and TRBJ2-7, with D maybe TRBD1 (5 bases). V gave up 4 bases and J gave up 1 base, with 18 bases separating them. Germline CDR1 SGHKS, CDR2 YYEKEE (reference sequence). The CDR3 length is 16 residues. The CDR3 DNA reads as TGTGCCAGCAGCGCCCCCCCCGACAGACCATCCTACGAGCAGTACTTC. Protein product: CASSAPPDRPSYEQYF.

The chain uses TRBV5-1 and TRBJ1-1, with a weak D call TRBD1 (6 bases). V lost 7 bases and J 2 bases, leaving 15 bases between the germline ends. The CDR3 runs to 14 residues. From germline, CDR1 is SGHRS and CDR2 YFSETQ. The chain's CDR3 is CASRPQGSNTEAFF. The DNA of the CDR3 is TGCGCCAGCCGACCACAGGGATCTAACACTGAAGCTTTCTTT.

This rearrangement joins TRBV27 to TRBJ2-1; D gene ambiguous. The CDR3 runs 15 residues. V was trimmed by 10 bases and J by 0 bases, leaving 16 bases between them. The germline CDR1 and CDR2 sequences are MNHEY and SMNVEV (reference sequence). This CDR3 reads CATALRRNSYNEQFF. DNA of the CDR3: TGTGCCACCGCACTAAGGCGGAACTCCTACAATGAGCAGTTCTTC.

The chain employs TRBV25-1 and TRBJ1-5, with 7 bases matching TRBD1. Germline CDR1 reads MGHDK; CDR2 reads SYGVNS. The length of the CDR3 is 16 residues. Trimming cost V 3 bases and J 1 base; bases outside gene matches: 6. The CDR3 reads CASSESGTDSNQPQHF. The CDR3 coding sequence is TGTGCCAGCAGTGAGTCTGGGACAGACAGCAATCAGCCCCAGCATTTT.

The chain is built from TRBV30 and TRBJ1-5, with 7 nucleotides matching TRBD1. Germline V gives CDR1 GTSNPN, CDR2 SVGIG (reference sequence). This CDR3 has 15 amino acids. Trimming removed 2 bases from V and 3 bases from J; junction bases left unmatched: 7. CDR3 in amino acids: CAWSLLQGPNQPQHF. In DNA form, the CDR3 reads TGTGCCTGGAGTTTATTACAGGGGCCCAATCAGCCCCAGCATTTT.

J is TRBJ1-5 and V is TRBV30; the match to TRBD1 covers 9 bases. There are 15 residues in the CDR3. Per germline, CDR1 GTSNPN and CDR2 SVGIG (reference sequence). V dropped 3 bases and J dropped 6; count of bases not matched to a gene: 9. The CDR3 DNA sequence: TGTGCCTGGAGACAGGGGGCCGGGTATTTTCAGCCCCAGCATTTT. Amino acid sequence: CAWRQGAGYFQPQHF.

The chain combines TRBV30 with TRBJ2-1; 12 nucleotides align to TRBD2. After removal of 1 base from V and 4 bases from J, the junction contained 5 bases not matched to a gene. The CDR3 spans 16 residues. CDR1 and CDR2 from the germline V gene are GTSNPN and SVGIG (reference sequence). The CDR3, as DNA: TGTGCCTGGAGTGGGGCTAGCGGGAGGGATTACAATGAGCAGTTCTTC. Residues: CAWSGASGRDYNEQFF.

The rearrangement uses TRBV12-3 or TRBV12-4 and TRBJ2-2; D remains unclear. The CDR3 spans 13 residues. Trimming stripped 4 bases from V and 3 bases from J, with 6 bases between. CDR3 sequence (DNA): TGTGCCAGCAGTTCACTCGACACCGGGGAGCTGTTTTTT. This translates into CASSSLDTGELFF.

This rearrangement joins TRBV5-1 to TRBJ2-3; the match to TRBD1 covers 7 bases. The V gene end was trimmed by 6 bases and the J gene end by 2 bases; junction bases not matched to a gene: 9. Germline V CDR1 and CDR2: SGHRS, YFSETQ. The CDR3 covers 15 residues. This chain's CDR3 is CASTQGGQYTDTQYF. The CDR3 DNA follows: TGCGCCAGCACCCAAGGGGGACAGTACACAGATACGCAGTATTTT.

The rearrangement links TRBV24-1 to TRBJ1-3; maybe TRBD1 (6 bases). The germline gives CDR1 KGHDR, CDR2 SFDVKD. V lost 0 bases, J lost 7 bases, and 24 bases lay in between. The CDR3 is 19 residues long. The CDR3 protein is CATSDLSWIDRTQVNTIYF. The CDR3 DNA is TGTGCCACCAGTGATTTGTCTTGGATAGACAGGACGCAAGTGAACACCATATATTTT.

The chain joins TRBV28 to TRBJ1-4; 9 bases agree with TRBD1. This CDR3 is 14 amino acids long. V lost 5 bases and J lost 8; bases outside the gene matches: 6. Germline values: CDR1 MDHEN, CDR2 SYDVKM. The CDR3 coding sequence is TGTGCCAGCAGTGGTACAGGGGGCGGAGAAAAACTGTTTTTT. As protein: CASSGTGGGEKLFF.

This sequence joins TRBV6-2 or TRBV6-3 and TRBJ2-1; TRBD2 aligns across 8 bases. V dropped 6 bases and J dropped 1; count of bases not matched to a gene: 8. Germline CDR1 MNHEY, CDR2 SVGEGT. There are 16 residues in the CDR3. The CDR3 DNA sequence: TGTGCCAGCAGCTCCCGAGCGGGAGCATCCTACAATGAGCAGTTCTTC. Translating gives CASSSRAGASYNEQFF.